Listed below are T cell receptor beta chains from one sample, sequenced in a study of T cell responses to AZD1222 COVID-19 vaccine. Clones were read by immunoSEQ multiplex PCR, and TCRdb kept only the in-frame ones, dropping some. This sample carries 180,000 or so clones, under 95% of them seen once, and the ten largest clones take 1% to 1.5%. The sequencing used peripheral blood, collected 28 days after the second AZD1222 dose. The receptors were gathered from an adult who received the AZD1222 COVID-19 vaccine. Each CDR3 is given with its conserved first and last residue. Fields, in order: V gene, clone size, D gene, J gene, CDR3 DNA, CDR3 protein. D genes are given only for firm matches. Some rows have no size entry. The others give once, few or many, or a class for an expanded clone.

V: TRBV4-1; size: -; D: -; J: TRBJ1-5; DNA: TGCGCCAGCAGCCTTGGGGGTTCGGCCGGGCAGCCCCAGCATTTT; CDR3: CASSLGGSAGQPQHF
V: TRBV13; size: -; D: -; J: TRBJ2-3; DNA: TGTGCCAGCAGCTCAAGACCCGGCCGGGATCCTAGCACAGATACGCAGTATTTT; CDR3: CASSSRPGRDPSTDTQYF
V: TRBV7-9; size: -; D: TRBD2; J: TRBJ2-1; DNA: TGTGCCAGCAGCGCGCTAGCGGGGTATTACAATGAGCAGTTCTTC; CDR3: CASSALAGYYNEQFF
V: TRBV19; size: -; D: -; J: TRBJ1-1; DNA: TGTGCCAGTATTAGACAGGCTGAAGCTTTCTTT; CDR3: CASIRQAEAFF
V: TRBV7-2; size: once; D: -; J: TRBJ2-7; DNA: TGTGCCAGCAGCTTAGTTCGCGAGAGACAGGAGACGTCGTACGAGCAGTACTTC; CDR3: CASSLVRERQETSYEQYF
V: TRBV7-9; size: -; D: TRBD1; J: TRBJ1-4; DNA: TGTGCCAGCACTCACAGGGGTCCTAATGAAAAACTGTTTTTT; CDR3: CASTHRGPNEKLFF
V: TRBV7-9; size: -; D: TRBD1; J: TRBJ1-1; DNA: TGTGCCAGCAGCTTAGGGGACAGTAACACTGAAGCTTTCTTT; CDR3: CASSLGDSNTEAFF
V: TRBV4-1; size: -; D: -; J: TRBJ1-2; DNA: TGCGCCAGCAGCCAAGCGGACCGGGAACCATATGGCTACACCTTC; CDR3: CASSQADREPYGYTF
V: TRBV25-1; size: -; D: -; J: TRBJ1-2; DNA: TGTGCCAGCAGTGAATCTAAACCAGTTGTGGGCTACACCTTC; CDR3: CASSESKPVVGYTF
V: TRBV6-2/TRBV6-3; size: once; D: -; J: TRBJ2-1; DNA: TGTGCCAGCAGTCCAGACAGGAGCTCCTACAATGAGCAGTTCTTC; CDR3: CASSPDRSSYNEQFF
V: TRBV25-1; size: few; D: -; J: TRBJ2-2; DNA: TGTGCCAGCAGGGGGCTCGTCGGGGAGCTGTTTTTT; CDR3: CASRGLVGELFF
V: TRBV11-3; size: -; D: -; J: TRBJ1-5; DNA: TGTGCCAGCAGCTTAGTTGAGCAGCCCCAGCATTTT; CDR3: CASSLVEQPQHF
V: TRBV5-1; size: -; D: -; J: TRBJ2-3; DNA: TGCGCCAGTCTGTTGTACCAGGCAGCGTATACGCAGTATTTT; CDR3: CASLLYQAAYTQYF
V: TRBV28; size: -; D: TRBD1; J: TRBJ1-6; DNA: TGTGCCAGCAGGAACGGACAGGGAAATAATTCACCCCTCCACTTT; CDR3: CASRNGQGNNSPLHF
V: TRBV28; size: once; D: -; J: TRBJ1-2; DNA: TGTGCCAGCACTAAGTCGAGATATGGCTACACCTTC; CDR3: CASTKSRYGYTF
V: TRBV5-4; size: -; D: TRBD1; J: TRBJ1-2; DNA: TGTGCCAGCAGCTTGGCCAGGGCAGGGGGTAGTGGCTACACCTTC; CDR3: CASSLARAGGSGYTF
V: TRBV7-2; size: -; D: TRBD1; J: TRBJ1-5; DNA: TGTGCCAGCAGCACCGGGGACAGGGAACGGGGCAATCAGCCCCAGCATTTT; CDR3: CASSTGDRERGNQPQHF
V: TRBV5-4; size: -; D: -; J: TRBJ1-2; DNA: TGTGCCAGCAGCTTGGAGGATCCTTCGCTGGATGGCTACACCTTC; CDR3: CASSLEDPSLDGYTF
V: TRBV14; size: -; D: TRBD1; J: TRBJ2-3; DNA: TGTGCCAGCAGCGGGACAGGACTGGGAGGAGATACGCAGTATTTT; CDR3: CASSGTGLGGDTQYF
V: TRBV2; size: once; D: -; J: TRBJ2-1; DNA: TGTGCCAGCAGATACAGTAACAATGAGCAGTTCTTC; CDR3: CASRYSNNEQFF
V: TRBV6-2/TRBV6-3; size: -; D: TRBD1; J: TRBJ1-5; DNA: TGTGCCAGCAGCCTAGACAGGGTTAGCAATCAGCCCCAGCATTTT; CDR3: CASSLDRVSNQPQHF
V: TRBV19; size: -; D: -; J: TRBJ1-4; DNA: TGTGCCAGTAGTTGGCAGGGACTGGGTGAAAAACTGTTTTTT; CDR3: CASSWQGLGEKLFF
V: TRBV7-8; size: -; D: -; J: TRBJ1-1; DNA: TGTGCCAGCAGCCCTCGTGACCTGATCAGCGGGCTCACGTTCACTGAAGCTTTCTTT; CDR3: CASSPRDLISGLTFTEAFF
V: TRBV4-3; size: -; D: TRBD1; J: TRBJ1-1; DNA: TGCGCCAGCAGCCCCCCAGGGGGTAGGACTGAAGCTTTCTTT; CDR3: CASSPPGGRTEAFF
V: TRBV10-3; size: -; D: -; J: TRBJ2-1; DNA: TGTGCCATCAGTGAGTCAGGTGGGGAGCAGTTCTTC; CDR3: CAISESGGEQFF
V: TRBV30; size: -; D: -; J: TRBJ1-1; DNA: TGTGCCCTCGGTCGGGGCACTGAAGCTTTCTTT; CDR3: CALGRGTEAFF
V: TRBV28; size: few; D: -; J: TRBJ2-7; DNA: TGTGCCGTCGTGCCCTCCCGGGCAGGGTCCTACGAGCAGTACTTC; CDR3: CAVVPSRAGSYEQYF
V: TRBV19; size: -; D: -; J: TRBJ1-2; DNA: TGTGCCAGTAGTGCCGCCACCATGGGAGGCTACACCTTC; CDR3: CASSAATMGGYTF
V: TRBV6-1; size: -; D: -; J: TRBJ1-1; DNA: TGTGCCAGCAGTGATTGGTCGACTGAAGCTTTCTTT; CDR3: CASSDWSTEAFF
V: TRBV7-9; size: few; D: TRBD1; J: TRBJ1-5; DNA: TGTGCCAGCAGCTTAGGGACAGGGCTCGGGCAGCCCCAGCATTTT; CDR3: CASSLGTGLGQPQHF
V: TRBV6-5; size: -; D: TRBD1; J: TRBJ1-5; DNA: TGTGCCAGCAGTACAGGGGGGCAGCCCCAGCATTTT; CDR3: CASSTGGQPQHF
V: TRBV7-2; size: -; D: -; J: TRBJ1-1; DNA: TGTGCCAGCAGCTTAAGGCTAGAGGGGCCCGCTGAAGCTTTCTTT; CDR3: CASSLRLEGPAEAFF
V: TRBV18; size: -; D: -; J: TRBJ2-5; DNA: TGTGCCAGCTCACCGCTGCAGGGACCGGTAGTGGAGACCCAGTACTTC; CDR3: CASSPLQGPVVETQYF
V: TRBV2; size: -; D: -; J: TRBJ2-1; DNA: TGTGCCAGCAGCCCTCTAGCGTTCAATGAGCAGTTCTTC; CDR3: CASSPLAFNEQFF
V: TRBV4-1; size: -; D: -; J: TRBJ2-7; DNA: TGCGCCAGCAGCCAAGAACTATCCGCGGCGCGAGAGCAGTACTTC; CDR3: CASSQELSAAREQYF
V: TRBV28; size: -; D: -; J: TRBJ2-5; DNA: TGTGCCAGCAGTACGTCCGGGACCCTCGTGGGGACCCAGTACTTC; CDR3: CASSTSGTLVGTQYF
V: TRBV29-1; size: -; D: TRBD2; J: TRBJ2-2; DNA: TGCAGCGTTGGGATTAGCGGGGCAGGGGAGCTGTTTTTT; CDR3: CSVGISGAGELFF
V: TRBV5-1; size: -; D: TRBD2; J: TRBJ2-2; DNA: TGCGCCAGCAGCTTGACTAGCGGGGGCCCTTTTTACACCGGGGAGCTGTTTTTT; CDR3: CASSLTSGGPFYTGELFF
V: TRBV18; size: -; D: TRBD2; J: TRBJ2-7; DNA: TGTGCCAGCTCACCAGAAGCGGGACCTTCCTACGAGCAGTACTTC; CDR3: CASSPEAGPSYEQYF
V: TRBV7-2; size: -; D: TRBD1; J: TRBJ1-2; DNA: TGTGCCAGCAGCTGGGGGACAGTCTATGGCTACACCTTC; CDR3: CASSWGTVYGYTF
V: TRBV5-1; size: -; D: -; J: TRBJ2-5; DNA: TGCGCCAGCAGCTTGGCAGGAAAAGAGACCCAGTACTTC; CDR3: CASSLAGKETQYF
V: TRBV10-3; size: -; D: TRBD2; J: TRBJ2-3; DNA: TGTGCCATAACTAGCGGGAGGGCCGCTGGAGATACGCAGTATTTT; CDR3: CAITSGRAAGDTQYF
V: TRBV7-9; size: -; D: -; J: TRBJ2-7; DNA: TGTGCCAGCAGCTTGAGTCTCTACGAGCAGTACTTC; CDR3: CASSLSLYEQYF
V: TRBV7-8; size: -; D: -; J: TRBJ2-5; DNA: TGTGCCAGCACCGCCAGCGGGCAAGAGACCCAGTACTTC; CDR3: CASTASGQETQYF
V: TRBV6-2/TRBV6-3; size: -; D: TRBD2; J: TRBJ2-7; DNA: TGTGCCAGCAGTCAGCGGGAGGAAGCCTACGAGCAGTACTTC; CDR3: CASSQREEAYEQYF
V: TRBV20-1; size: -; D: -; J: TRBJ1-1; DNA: TGCAGTGCTAGCGGGGGAGCTGAAGCTTTCTTT; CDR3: CSASGGAEAFF
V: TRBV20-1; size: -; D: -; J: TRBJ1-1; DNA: TGCAGTGCTAGGCGGGTAACTGAAGCTTTCTTT; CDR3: CSARRVTEAFF
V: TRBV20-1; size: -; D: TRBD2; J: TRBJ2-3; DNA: TGCAGTGCTAGTCTTGGGACTAGCGGCACAGATACGCAGTATTTT; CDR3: CSASLGTSGTDTQYF
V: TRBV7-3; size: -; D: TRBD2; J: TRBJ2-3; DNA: TGTGCCAGCAGCTTAAGGGGGCTAGCGGGAGGCACAGATACGCAGTATTTT; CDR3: CASSLRGLAGGTDTQYF
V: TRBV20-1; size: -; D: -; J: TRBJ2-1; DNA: TGCAGTGCTAGCGGGGCCCATGAGCAGTTCTTC; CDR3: CSASGAHEQFF
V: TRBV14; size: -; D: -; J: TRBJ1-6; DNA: TGTGCCAGCAGCCAAGATCGGACAAGAAATTCACCCCTCCACTTT; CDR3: CASSQDRTRNSPLHF
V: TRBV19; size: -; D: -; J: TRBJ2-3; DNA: TGTGCCAGTTTAAAAGACAGGTTTGATACGCAGTATTTT; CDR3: CASLKDRFDTQYF
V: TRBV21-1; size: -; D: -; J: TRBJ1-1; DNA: TGTGCCAGCAGCACCCGACAGGTGGTGAACACTGAAGCTTTCTTT; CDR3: CASSTRQVVNTEAFF
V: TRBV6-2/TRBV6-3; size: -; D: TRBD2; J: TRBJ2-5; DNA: TGTGCCAGCAGTTACGGTAGCGGGAGAGAGACCCAGTACTTC; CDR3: CASSYGSGRETQYF